This passage covers 18 T cell receptor beta chains from one sample sequenced in a study of early T cells in non-severe SARS-CoV-2 infection. A single record per CDR3 protein comes from TCRdb applying MiXCR to the 5' RACE reads. The sample has tens of thousands of distinct CDR3 sequences, around 6.1% seen once. This material consisted of whole blood, taken at baseline. The receptors stem from an adult who was a healthcare worker with PCR-confirmed SARS-CoV-2 infection or an uninfected control (not recorded which).

This clonotype was counted many times. The chain combines TRBV12-3 or TRBV12-4 with TRBJ1-1; D is possibly TRBD1 (5 bases). The ends were cut back, 5 bases at V and 6 bases at J, with 13 bases in the middle. The CDR3 runs to 13 residues. The CDR3 region is CASSPLGRAEAFF. The CDR3, as DNA: TGTGCCAGCAGTCCCCTGGGGCGGGCTGAAGCTTTCTTT.

This clonotype was found many times. The chain recombines TRBV7-9 with TRBJ1-2; D perhaps matches TRBD1 (5 bases). The V and J ends lost 1 base and 8 bases respectively, with 8 bases between them. Germline V gene sequence: CDR1 SEHNR, CDR2 FQNEAQ (reference sequence). This CDR3 is built from 12 residues. For the CDR3, the DNA is TGTGCCAGCAGCTTAGGCGGGGACGGCTACACCTTC. Translating gives CASSLGGDGYTF.

Concerning this clonotype itself: This may come from a read error, since a much larger clone is one base off. The chain has TRBV7-8 and TRBJ1-4, with a tentative D call TRBD1 (5 bases). Germline V gene data show CDR1 as SGHVS and CDR2 as FQNEAQ. This CDR3 contains 16 residues. CDR3 loop: CASTTSRQPTNGKLFF. The DNA of the CDR3 is TGTGCCAGCACCACTTCTCGACAGCCAACTAATGGAAAACTGTTTTTT. The full variable domain, completed using reference TRBV7-8 and TRBJ1-4, is GAGVSQSPRYKVAKRGQDVALRCDPISGHVSLFWYQQALGQGPEFLTYFQNEAQLDKSGLPSDRFFAERPEGSVSTLKIQRTQQEDSAVYLCASTTSRQPTNGKLFFGSGTQLSVL.

This clonotype has ten or more counts. The chain combines TRBV4-1 with TRBJ2-5, with unresolved D. Deletions cut 6 bases from V and 4 bases from J, with 15 bases between. Germline CDR1 and CDR2: MGHRA and YSYEKL. The CDR3 extends over 14 amino acids. This CDR3 reads CASSRYTEGETQYF. In nucleotides, the CDR3 is TGCGCCAGCAGTAGATATACAGAAGGAGAGACCCAGTACTTC.

This clonotype was seen at least ten times. This sequence joins TRBV28 and TRBJ1-1; D is undetermined. The CDR3 covers 13 residues. Trimming pared 2 bases from V and 1 base from J, leaving 5 bases between. Germline CDR1 and CDR2: MDHEN and SYDVKM. The CDR3 here is CASSLIQNTEAFF. The DNA for the CDR3 is TGTGCCAGCAGTTTAATCCAGAACACTGAAGCTTTCTTT.

This clonotype was recorded a few times. The chain employs TRBV29-1 and TRBJ1-5; D not resolved. Germline V lookup: CDR1 SQVTM, CDR2 ANQGSEA. V gave up 5 bases and J gave up 3 bases, with 11 bases separating them. This CDR3 is 13 amino acids long. The CDR3 region has the DNA TGCAGCGTTCGGAAAGACAACAATCAGCCCCAGCATTTT. Protein product: CSVRKDNNQPQHF.

In this sample, this clonotype turned up a few times. The V call is TRBV7-9, the J call TRBJ1-2; TRBD1 is a possible D gene (6 bases). From germline, CDR1 is SEHNR and CDR2 FQNEAQ (reference sequence). The CDR3 loop spans 15 amino acids. V lost 1 base and J lost 6, with 15 bases in between. CDR3 DNA sequence: TGTGCCAGCAGCTTAGTTTCAGGGGAGAAGGATGGCTACACCTTC. Protein product: CASSLVSGEKDGYTF.

Worth noting for this clonotype: This may stem from a read error, because a much larger clone lies one nucleotide away. This chain uses TRBV29-1 with TRBJ1-4; a weak D match, TRBD1 (5 bases). This CDR3 is 13 amino acids long. Trimming pared 7 bases from V and 8 bases from J, leaving 17 bases between. Germline V gene lookup returns CDR1 SQVTM and CDR2 ANQGSEA. Here the CDR3 DNA reads TGCAGCGGACGACAGAACTTGGAGGAAAAACTGTTTTTT. Residues: CSGRQNLEEKLFF. The full variable domain, rest sourced from reference TRBV29-1 and TRBJ1-4, is SAVISQKPSRDICQRGTSLTIQCQVDSQVTMMFWYRQQPGQSLTLIATANQGSEATYESGFVIDKFPISRPNLTFSTLTVSNMSPEDSSIYLCSGRQNLEEKLFFGSGTQLSVL.

This clonotype was counted many times. The chain uses TRBV19 and TRBJ1-5, with D possibly TRBD1 on 6 matching bases. Per germline, CDR1 LNHDA and CDR2 SQIVND (reference sequence). Trimming took off 6 bases at V and 4 bases at J, with 22 bases between the two ends. The CDR3 consists of 17 residues. The CDR3 DNA reads TGTGCCAGTAGACTACAGGGTAGCGGGGTTGGTAATCAGCCCCAGCATTTT. Translating gives CASRLQGSGVGNQPQHF.

This clonotype was recorded a few times. This chain uses TRBV7-6 with TRBJ2-5; D gene unclear. Germline V gives CDR1 SGHVS, CDR2 FNYEAQ. V dropped 5 bases and J dropped 5 bases, with 12 bases sitting between them. The CDR3 extends over 13 amino acids. The CDR3 DNA sequence: TGTGCCAGCAGCCGGATAGCTTTGGAGACCCAGTACTTC. It yields the protein CASSRIALETQYF. Full variable domain (remainder filled in from reference TRBV7-6 and TRBJ2-5): GAGVSQSPRYKVTKRGQDVALRCDPISGHVSLYWYRQALGQGPEFLTYFNYEAQQDKSGLPNDRFSAERPEGSISTLTIQRTEQRDSAMYRCASSRIALETQYFGPGTRLLVL.

This clonotype was observed many times. The chain employs TRBV27 and TRBJ2-5; D not resolved. V lost 1 base and J lost 5, with 8 bases in between. CDR1 is MNHEY, CDR2 SMNVEV, per germline (reference sequence). This CDR3 has 13 residues. The CDR3 protein is CASSLFMMETQYF. In nucleotides, the CDR3 is TGTGCCAGCAGTTTATTTATGATGGAGACCCAGTACTTC.

V usage is TRBV3-1 and J usage is TRBJ2-2; 8 bases fit TRBD2. Per the germline V gene, CDR1 is LGHDT and CDR2 is YNNKEL (reference sequence). The CDR3 is 16 amino acids. V gave up 1 base and J gave up 3 bases; unmatched junction bases: 4. CDR3 sequence: CASSQVLGRDTGELFF. CDR3 nucleotide sequence: TGTGCCAGCAGCCAAGTTCTCGGGAGGGACACCGGGGAGCTGTTTTTT.

This clonotype has just a few counts. The chain employs TRBV20-1 and TRBJ1-2, with D possibly being TRBD1 (5 bases). The V gene lost 0 bases and the J gene lost 12 bases, with 8 bases spanning the gap. The CDR3 is 10 amino acids. Germline V lookup: CDR1 DFQATT, CDR2 SNEGSKA (reference sequence). The CDR3: CSARDGANTF. Here the CDR3 DNA reads TGCAGTGCTAGAGATGGGGCGAACACCTTC.

This clonotype was seen a few times. This rearrangement joins TRBV21-1 to TRBJ2-3; the tabulated D call, TRBD2, remains unverified against the DNA. TRBV21-1 is annotated as a pseudogene. The CDR3 has 16 amino acids. The CDR3 DNA sequence: TGTGCCAGCAGCCGGACTAGCGGGGTTCACACAGATACGCAGTATTTT. Protein sequence: CASSRTSGVHTDTQYF.

The V gene is TRBV11-3, the J gene TRBJ2-3; D is possibly TRBD2 (5 bases). The CDR3 loop spans 13 amino acids. The V end lost 5 bases, the J end lost 4 bases, and 10 bases lay between the germline ends. Germline V gene lookup returns CDR1 SGHNT and CDR2 YENEEA. The chain's CDR3 is CASSSGGSDTQYF. The CDR3, as DNA: TGTGCCAGCAGCAGCGGTGGCTCAGATACGCAGTATTTT.

This clonotype was counted many times. V and J are TRBV11-2 and TRBJ1-1; D unclear. Germline loops: CDR1 SGHAT, CDR2 FQNNGV. The V and J ends lost 3 bases and 1 base respectively, with 6 bases between them. CDR3 length: 13 amino acids. CDR3: CASSLTTNTEAFF. The CDR3 DNA follows: TGTGCCAGCAGCTTGACAACGAACACTGAAGCTTTCTTT.

This clonotype was detected only a few times. The rearrangement joins TRBV27 to TRBJ2-7; TRBD1 aligns across 8 bases. J was trimmed by 6 bases and V by 4 bases; bases with no gene match: 8. Germline V CDR1 and CDR2: MNHEY, SMNVEV (reference sequence). CDR3 length: 14 residues. The CDR3: CASSYGQGWVEQYF. CDR3 bases: TGTGCCAGCAGTTATGGACAGGGATGGGTCGAGCAGTACTTC.

This clonotype appeared many times. CDR3 protein: CSASDAQGSTDTQYF. The DNA of the CDR3 is TGCAGTGCTAGCGATGCCCAGGGGAGTACAGATACGCAGTATTTT. This chain uses TRBV20-1 with TRBJ2-3; D might be TRBD1 (6 bases). Trimming removed 3 bases from V and 3 bases from J, with 16 bases in between. The germline gives CDR1 DFQATT, CDR2 SNEGSKA (reference sequence). The CDR3 consists of 15 residues.